This T cell receptor beta chain was captured in a study of post-analysis software for immune sequencing data. Background on the study: The disease courses spanned relapsing-remitting, secondary progressive and progressive-relapsing forms of multiple sclerosis. Overall study results and limits: Roughly five TRBV segments appeared more often in patients than in controls, and TRBV5-6, TRBV5-1 and TRBV20-1 were among these.

This CDR3 has 13 amino acids. Per the germline V gene, CDR1 is SEHNR and CDR2 is FQNEAQ (reference sequence). J lost 6 bases, V lost 2 bases, and 3 bases had no gene match. This clonotype was seen a few times. Its antigen is unidentified. The authors incorporated unique molecular identifiers into the TCR beta cDNA libraries. TCRdb called the PCR reads again in MiXCR, with one record for every CDR3 protein. Of fewer than 850,000 distinct CDR3 sequences in the sample, around 27% were seen once. The chain uses TRBV7-9 and TRBJ2-7; 8 bases fit TRBD1. The receptor was derived from a girl between 5 and 17 years old with multiple sclerosis. Specimen: blood. The CDR3 sequence is CASSLPTGGEQYF. DNA of the CDR3: TGTGCCAGCAGCTTACCCACAGGGGGCGAGCAGTACTTC.